The 26 T cell receptor beta chains reported below all come from one sample, sequenced in a study of Ad26.COV2.S vaccination and SARS-CoV-2 variants. TCRdb's copy holds only in-frame clones and misses some; the assay was immunoSEQ multiplex PCR. The sample gives about 400,000 clones, 83% of which show up once; about 8% is in the top ten. Treatment reported: about 20 received Ad26.COV2.S at low or high dose, single or two shots; several received placebo; per-sample allocation not given. All samples were drawn on day 63, counting from the first vaccine or placebo injection. The source was peripheral blood, collected in a trial of Ad26.COV2.S vaccine versus placebo. Receptors originate from a person aged 18-65 years who received the Ad26.COV2.S COVID-19 vaccine or a placebo.

V and J are TRBV6-1 and TRBJ1-1; D not resolved. V shed 3 bases and J shed 0 bases, with 8 bases lying between them. CDR3 length equals 14 residues. The germline V gene has CDR1 MNHNS and CDR2 SASEGT. CDR3 residues: CASSDPGVNTEAFF. The DNA of the CDR3 is TGTGCCAGCAGTGACCCCGGGGTGAACACTGAAGCTTTCTTT.

The V and J genes are TRBV7-9 and TRBJ2-2; D is undetermined. Germline loops: CDR1 SEHNR, CDR2 FQNEAQ (reference sequence). This CDR3 is built from 13 residues. V gave up 6 bases and J gave up 2 bases, with 7 bases separating them. CDR3 DNA sequence: TGTGCCAGCAGTGTTCTTAACACCGGGGAGCTGTTTTTT. Translating it yields CASSVLNTGELFF.

The chain recombines TRBV5-6 with TRBJ2-7, with 7 bases matching TRBD1. CDR1 is SGHDT and CDR2 is YYEEEE in the germline V gene. The CDR3 covers 14 residues. The trim removed 2 bases at V and 7 bases at J, leaving 9 bases unmatched. CDR3 DNA sequence: TGTGCCAGCAGCTTCCCGACAGGGACGTTTGAGCAGTACTTC. Translated: CASSFPTGTFEQYF. Supplemented by reference TRBV5-6 and TRBJ2-7, the full variable domain reads DAGVTQSPTHLIKTRGQQVTLRCSPKSGHDTVSWYQQALGQGPQFIFQYYEEEERQRGNFPDRFSGHQFPNYSSELNVNALLLGDSALYLCASSFPTGTFEQYFGPGTRLTVT.

The V call is TRBV4-1, the J call TRBJ1-1, with D maybe TRBD1 (6 bases). Germline CDR1 MGHRA, CDR2 YSYEKL. The CDR3 extends over 15 amino acids. Trimming took off 4 bases at V and 3 bases at J, with 15 bases between the two ends. CDR3 coding DNA: TGCGCCAGCAGCCTACAGGGTGTTGGGCACACTGAAGCTTTCTTT. This gives the protein CASSLQGVGHTEAFF.

CDR3 in DNA: TGTGCCAGCAGCGAGGGGACAGCTAGCAATCAGCCCCAGCATTTT. It specifies CASSEGTASNQPQHF. This rearrangement joins TRBV7-9 to TRBJ1-5; 7 bases are shared with TRBD1. V shed 5 bases and J 0 bases; nucleotides not matched to a gene: 4. This CDR3 spans 15 amino acids. The germline V gene has CDR1 SEHNR and CDR2 FQNEAQ (reference sequence). The full variable domain, with the rest looked up from reference TRBV7-9 and TRBJ1-5, is DTGVSQNPRHKITKRGQNVTFRCDPISEHNRLYWYRQTLGQGPEFLTYFQNEAQLEKSRLLSDRFSAERPKGSFSTLEIQRTEQGDSAMYLCASSEGTASNQPQHFGDGTRLSIL.

The chain has TRBV29-1 and TRBJ2-5, with a weak D call TRBD2 (6 bases). The CDR3 covers 14 residues. Trimming took off 6 bases at V and 4 bases at J, with 18 bases between the two ends. The germline V gene encodes CDR1 SQVTM and CDR2 ANQGSEA. This chain's CDR3 is CSVARQRLGETQYF. The CDR3 coding sequence is TGCAGCGTGGCCCGACAGAGACTAGGAGAGACCCAGTACTTC. Complete variable domain (other parts from reference TRBV29-1 and TRBJ2-5): SAVISQKPSRDICQRGTSLTIQCQVDSQVTMMFWYRQQPGQSLTLIATANQGSEATYESGFVIDKFPISRPNLTFSTLTVSNMSPEDSSIYLCSVARQRLGETQYFGPGTRLLVL.

This CDR3 reads CASIGAGVYAEAFF. In DNA form, the CDR3 reads TGTGCCAGCATCGGGGCAGGGGTTTACGCTGAAGCTTTCTTT. The chain links TRBV25-1 to TRBJ1-1; possibly TRBD1 for D (6 bases). The V gene's germline CDR1 is MGHDK and CDR2 SYGVNS. Trimming stripped 7 bases from V and 6 bases from J, with 18 bases between. This CDR3 is built from 14 residues.

The gene calls are TRBV9 and TRBJ1-2, with TRBD1 matching over 12 bases. The CDR3 is 18 residues long. Per germline, CDR1 SGDLS and CDR2 YYNGEE. The junction had 10 bases not matched to a gene; V was cut back by 0 bases and J by 4 bases. The CDR3 loop reads CASSVGSGTGGYSYGYTF. CDR3 sequence (DNA): TGTGCCAGCAGCGTAGGTAGCGGGACAGGGGGCTATAGCTATGGCTACACCTTC.

This clone came up a few times. The chain combines TRBV11-2 with TRBJ1-3; D is possibly TRBD1 (5 bases). CDR1 is SGHAT and CDR2 is FQNNGV in the germline V gene. The germline V and J ends were trimmed by 1 base and 0 bases, with 10 bases remaining between them. The CDR3 extends over 16 amino acids. The chain's CDR3 is CASSLGGITSGNTIYF. As DNA, the CDR3 is TGTGCCAGCAGCTTAGGGGGCATAACCTCTGGAAACACCATATATTTT.

The chain recombines TRBV9 with TRBJ2-1, with D unclear. Germline CDR1 is SGDLS and CDR2 is YYNGEE. The CDR3 has 13 residues. The ends were cut back, 0 bases at V and 5 bases at J, with 6 bases in the middle. In DNA form, the CDR3 reads TGTGCCAGCAGCGTAGGGTGGGACAATGAGCAGTTCTTC. Translation gives CASSVGWDNEQFF.

This chain joins TRBV6-2 or TRBV6-3 and TRBJ2-1; a possible D gene is TRBD2 (6 bases). V dropped 6 bases and J dropped 15 bases, with 18 bases sitting between them. The CDR3 totals 12 residues. Germline V gene lookup returns CDR1 MNHEY and CDR2 SVGEGT. In DNA form, the CDR3 reads TGTGCCAGCAGCCCTGGACTAACGGTACTGTTCTTC. Translated: CASSPGLTVLFF.

The chain joins TRBV15 to TRBJ2-4, with 7 bases lining up with TRBD1. CDR3 length: 11 amino acids. CDR1 and CDR2 (germline): LNHNV, YYDKDF (reference sequence). The trim removed 11 bases at V and 8 bases at J, leaving 6 bases unmatched. CDR3 coding DNA: TGTGCCGCAGGACAGGACGACATTCAGTACTTC. Protein sequence: CAAGQDDIQYF.

The chain joins TRBV27 to TRBJ2-1; D may match TRBD1 or TRBD2 (5 bases each). The germline CDR1 and CDR2 sequences are MNHEY and SMNVEV (reference sequence). Trimming shortened V by 4 bases and J by 9 bases, and 7 bases separated the two germline ends. The length of the CDR3 is 11 residues. The DNA for the CDR3 is TGTGCCAGCAGTTGGGGGAGTGAGCAGTTCTTC. Protein sequence: CASSWGSEQFF.

The chain joins TRBV29-1 to TRBJ1-2; TRBD1 might be the D (5 bases). V was cut by 6 bases and J by 3 bases, with 14 bases left in between. The CDR3 is 13 residues long. The germline CDR1 and CDR2 sequences are SQVTM and ANQGSEA. The CDR3 spells CSVPPDNDYGYTF. Written as DNA, the CDR3 is TGCAGCGTCCCACCGGACAACGACTATGGCTACACCTTC.

The chain uses TRBV6-1 and TRBJ1-2; 10 bases agree with TRBD1. V lost 3 bases to trimming and J lost 4 bases; unmatched junction nucleotides: 5. The CDR3 extends over 15 amino acids. Per germline, CDR1 MNHNS and CDR2 SASEGT. CDR3 DNA: TGTGCCAGCAGTGAGACAGGGGGCGGAATCTATGGCTACACCTTC. It codes for CASSETGGGIYGYTF.

The rearrangement uses TRBV5-1 and TRBJ2-5, with TRBD1 matching over 10 bases. The CDR3 covers 16 residues. V lost 4 bases and J lost 1; bases outside the gene matches: 7. Germline V gene lookup returns CDR1 SGHRS and CDR2 YFSETQ. The CDR3 spells CASSPGTGDFQETQYF. The CDR3 nucleotides read TGCGCCAGCAGCCCCGGGACAGGGGACTTCCAAGAGACCCAGTACTTC.

This chain links TRBV7-6 with TRBJ1-1, with TRBD1 identical over 8 bases. This CDR3 is 16 amino acids long. Trimming cost V 3 bases and J 5 bases; bases outside gene matches: 11. The germline V gene encodes CDR1 SGHVS and CDR2 FNYEAQ. The CDR3 sequence: CASSFYPTGQGTEAFF. CDR3 nucleotide sequence: TGTGCCAGCAGCTTTTACCCCACCGGACAGGGAACTGAAGCTTTCTTT.

This chain joins TRBV3-1 (or the pseudogene TRBV3-2) and TRBJ2-6; D unresolved. This CDR3 has 13 residues. CDR1 and CDR2 (germline): LGHDT, YNNKEL (reference sequence). V lost 3 bases and J 5 bases, leaving 5 bases between the germline ends. CDR3 sequence: CASSQVRANVLTF. The CDR3 nucleotides are TGTGCCAGCAGCCAGGTCAGGGCCAACGTCCTGACTTTC.

V usage is TRBV2 and J usage is TRBJ1-2; D unclear. The CDR3 has 13 residues. V lost 2 bases and J lost 4, with 8 bases in between. CDR1 and CDR2 (germline): SNHLY, FYNNEI. The CDR3 loop is CASSEILIYGYTF. For the CDR3, the DNA is TGTGCCAGCAGTGAAATTTTAATCTATGGCTACACCTTC.

J is TRBJ2-1 and V is TRBV5-1, with 8 positions matching TRBD1. Germline CDR1 SGHRS, CDR2 YFSETQ. V lost 4 bases to trimming and J lost 4 bases; unmatched junction nucleotides: 7. The CDR3 loop spans 15 amino acids. The CDR3 is CASSPTGGIYNEQFF. The CDR3 DNA reads TGCGCCAGCAGCCCAACAGGGGGAATATACAATGAGCAGTTCTTC.

The chain combines TRBV10-3 with TRBJ1-5; TRBD1 is a possible D gene (6 bases). The ends were cut back, 11 bases at V and 0 bases at J, with 17 bases in the middle. The germline V gene encodes CDR1 ENHRY and CDR2 SYGVKD. This CDR3 spans 15 amino acids. CDR3 sequence (DNA): TGTGCCTCAGGACAGAGAATGGATAGCAATCAGCCCCAGCATTTT. Translation: CASGQRMDSNQPQHF.

V gene TRBV5-1 combines with J gene TRBJ2-1; TRBD2 agrees at 10 bases. The CDR3 runs to 15 residues. After removal of 0 bases from V and 8 bases from J, the junction contained 5 bases not matched to a gene. CDR1 SGHRS and CDR2 YFSETQ come from the germline V gene. CDR3 sequence (DNA): TGCGCCAGCAGCTTGGTACTAGCGGGATCAGATGAGCAGTTCTTC. Encoded protein: CASSLVLAGSDEQFF. Combining the CDR3 with reference TRBV5-1 and TRBJ2-1 gives the whole variable domain KAGVTQTPRYLIKTRGQQVTLSCSPISGHRSVSWYQQTPGQGLQFLFEYFSETQRNKGNFPGRFSGRQFSNSRSEMNVSTLELGDSALYLCASSLVLAGSDEQFFGPGTRLTVL.

V and J are TRBV5-4 and TRBJ2-1; 9 positions match TRBD1. Looked up from germline, CDR1 is SGHNT and CDR2 is YYREEE (reference sequence). The V and J ends lost 4 bases and 6 bases, in that order; junction bases with no gene match: 11. CDR3 length equals 16 residues. CDR3 sequence reads: CASSDTRDRVRNEQFF. In DNA form, the CDR3 reads TGTGCCAGCAGCGATACTCGGGACAGGGTTCGCAATGAGCAGTTCTTC. Filled out from reference TRBV5-4 and TRBJ2-1, the complete variable domain reads ETGVTQSPTHLIKTRGQQVTLRCSSQSGHNTVSWYQQALGQGPQFIFQYYREEENGRGNFPPRFSGLQFPNYSSELNVNALELDDSALYLCASSDTRDRVRNEQFFGPGTRLTVL.

The chain recombines TRBV5-1 with TRBJ1-6; 9 bases agree with TRBD1. Trimming took 5 bases from V and 9 from J; bases not matched to a gene: 6. CDR1 and CDR2 (germline): SGHRS, YFSETQ. The CDR3 runs 14 residues. Here the CDR3 DNA reads TGCGCCAGCAGTGAGGGACAGGGCGTTTCACCCCTCCACTTT. As protein: CASSEGQGVSPLHF.

The V gene is TRBV6-5, the J gene TRBJ1-1; D ambiguous. Between the trimmed V and J ends, which lost 6 bases and 3 bases, there was a span of 14 bases. The CDR3 covers 14 residues. Germline lookup yields CDR1 MNHEY and CDR2 SVGAGI. The CDR3 region is CASSRHQVHTEAFF. The CDR3 DNA reads as TGTGCCAGCAGCAGACATCAGGTTCACACTGAAGCTTTCTTT.

The chain carries TRBV5-4 and TRBJ2-1; no reliable D call. The CDR3 loop spans 11 amino acids. V lost 2 bases and J lost 5, with 2 bases in between. Germline V lookup: CDR1 SGHNT, CDR2 YYREEE (reference sequence). CDR3 bases: TGTGCCAGCAGCTTCAACAATGAGCAGTTCTTC. Its protein is CASSFNNEQFF.